Below, one T cell receptor beta chain is given with its context. This record comes from a study of shared T cell receptors in the human thymus. Produced via immunoSEQ multiplex PCR; TCRdb's table is partial and in-frame only. This sample has around 730,000 clones; 80% to 90% occur once, and the top ten carry more than 0.008%. The CDR3 totals 13 residues. Between the trimmed V and J ends, which lost 5 bases and 6 bases, there was a span of 14 bases. Per germline, CDR1 GTSNPN and CDR2 SVGIG (reference sequence). This sample also belongs to another study, concerning human thymus T cells. That paper notes: Donation was from healthy Finnish infants who were having corrective surgery that addressed congenital heart defects. The thymus was resected at corrective cardiac surgery. Biased V and J segment usage appeared in thymus and peripheral blood. Unrelated individuals had highly overlapping thymic repertoires, as reported in related research.

The rearrangement links TRBV30 to TRBJ1-5; no clear D gene. The sequence was collected from a girl under three years old with a congenital heart defect. Sequenced input: thymocytes. The CDR3 spells CAWSRWRSQPQHF. The CDR3 nucleotides read TGTGCCTGGTCCCGGTGGAGGTCTCAGCCCCAGCATTTT.